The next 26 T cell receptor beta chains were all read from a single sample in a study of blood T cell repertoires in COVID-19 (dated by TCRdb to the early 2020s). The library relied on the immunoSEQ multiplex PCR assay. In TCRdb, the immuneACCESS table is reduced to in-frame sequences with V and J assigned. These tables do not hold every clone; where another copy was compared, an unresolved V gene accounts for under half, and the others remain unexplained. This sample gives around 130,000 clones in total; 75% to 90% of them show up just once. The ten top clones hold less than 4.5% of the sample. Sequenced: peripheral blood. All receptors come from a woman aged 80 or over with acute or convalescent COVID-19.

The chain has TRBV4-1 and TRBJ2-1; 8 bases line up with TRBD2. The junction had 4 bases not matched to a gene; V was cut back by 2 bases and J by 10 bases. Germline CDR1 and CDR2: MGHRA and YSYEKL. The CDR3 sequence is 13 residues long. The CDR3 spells CASSQFSGEEQFF. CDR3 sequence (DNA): TGCGCCAGCAGCCAATTTAGCGGGGAGGAGCAGTTCTTC.

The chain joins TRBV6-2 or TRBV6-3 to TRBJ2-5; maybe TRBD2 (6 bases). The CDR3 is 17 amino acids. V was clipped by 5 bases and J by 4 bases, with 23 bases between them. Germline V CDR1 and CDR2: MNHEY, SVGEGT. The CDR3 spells CASSARLVLTELETQYF. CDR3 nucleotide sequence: TGTGCCAGCAGTGCCCGACTAGTCCTAACCGAACTAGAGACCCAGTACTTC.

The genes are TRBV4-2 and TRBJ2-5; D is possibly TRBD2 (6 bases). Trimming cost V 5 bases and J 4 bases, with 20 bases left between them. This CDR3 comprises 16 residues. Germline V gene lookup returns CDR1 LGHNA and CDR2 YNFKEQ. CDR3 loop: CASSKIIRGNGETQYF. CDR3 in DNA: TGTGCCAGCAGCAAGATCATTCGGGGGAATGGAGAGACCCAGTACTTC.

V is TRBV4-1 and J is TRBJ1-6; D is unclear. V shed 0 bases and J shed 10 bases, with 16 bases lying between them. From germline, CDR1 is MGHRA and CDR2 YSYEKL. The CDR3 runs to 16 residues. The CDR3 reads CASSQDSRVASSPLHF. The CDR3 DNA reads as TGCGCCAGCAGCCAAGATTCGAGGGTGGCTAGCTCACCCCTCCACTTT.

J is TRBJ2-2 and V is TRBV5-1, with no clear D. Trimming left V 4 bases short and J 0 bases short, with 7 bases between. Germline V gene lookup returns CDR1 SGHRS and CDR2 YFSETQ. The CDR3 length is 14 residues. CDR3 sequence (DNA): TGCGCCAGCAGCCCCGTAGCGAACACCGGGGAGCTGTTTTTT. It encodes CASSPVANTGELFF.

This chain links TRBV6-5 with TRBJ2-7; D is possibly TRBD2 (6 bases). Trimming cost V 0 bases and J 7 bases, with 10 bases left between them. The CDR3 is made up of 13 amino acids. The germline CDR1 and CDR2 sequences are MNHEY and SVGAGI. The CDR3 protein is CASSYSGGREQYF. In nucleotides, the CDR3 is TGTGCCAGCAGTTACTCGGGGGGAAGGGAGCAGTACTTC.

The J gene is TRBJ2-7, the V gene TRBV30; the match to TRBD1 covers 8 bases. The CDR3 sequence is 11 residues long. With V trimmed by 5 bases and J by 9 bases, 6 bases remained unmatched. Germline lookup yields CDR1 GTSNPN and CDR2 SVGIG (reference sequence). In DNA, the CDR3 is TGTGCCTGGCGGACAGGGAAAACGCAGTACTTC. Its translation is CAWRTGKTQYF.

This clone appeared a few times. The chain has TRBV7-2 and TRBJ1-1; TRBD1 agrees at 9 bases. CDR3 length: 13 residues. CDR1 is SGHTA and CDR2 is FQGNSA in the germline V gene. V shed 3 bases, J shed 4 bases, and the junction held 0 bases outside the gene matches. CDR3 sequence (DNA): TGTGCCAGCAGCTTGACAGGGGGCACTGAAGCTTTCTTT. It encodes CASSLTGGTEAFF.

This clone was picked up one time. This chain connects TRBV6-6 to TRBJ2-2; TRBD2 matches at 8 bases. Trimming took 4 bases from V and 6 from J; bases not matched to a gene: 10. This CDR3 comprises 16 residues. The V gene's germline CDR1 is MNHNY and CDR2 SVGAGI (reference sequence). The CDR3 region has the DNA TGTGCCAGCAGTTTAGGGCGGGAGGAAGGTCCCGGGGAGCTGTTTTTT. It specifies CASSLGREEGPGELFF.

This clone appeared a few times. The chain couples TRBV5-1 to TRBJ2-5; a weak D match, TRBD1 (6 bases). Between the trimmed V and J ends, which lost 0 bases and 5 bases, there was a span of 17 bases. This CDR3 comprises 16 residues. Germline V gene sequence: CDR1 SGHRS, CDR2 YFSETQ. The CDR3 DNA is TGCGCCAGCAGCTTGGTTGGGGGCAAAATAGGGGAGACCCAGTACTTC. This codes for CASSLVGGKIGETQYF.

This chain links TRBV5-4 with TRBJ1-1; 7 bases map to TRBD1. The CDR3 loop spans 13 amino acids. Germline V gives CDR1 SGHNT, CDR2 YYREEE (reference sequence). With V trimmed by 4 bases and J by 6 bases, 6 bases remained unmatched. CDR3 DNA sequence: TGTGCCAGCAGCGTCGACAGGGTGCCTGAAGCTTTCTTT. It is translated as CASSVDRVPEAFF.

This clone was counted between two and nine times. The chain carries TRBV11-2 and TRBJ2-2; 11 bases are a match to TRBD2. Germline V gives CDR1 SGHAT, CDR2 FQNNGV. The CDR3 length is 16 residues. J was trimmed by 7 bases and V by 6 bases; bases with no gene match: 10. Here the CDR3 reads CASSFLAGGPHGELFF. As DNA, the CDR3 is TGTGCCAGCAGTTTCCTAGCGGGAGGACCCCACGGGGAGCTGTTTTTT.

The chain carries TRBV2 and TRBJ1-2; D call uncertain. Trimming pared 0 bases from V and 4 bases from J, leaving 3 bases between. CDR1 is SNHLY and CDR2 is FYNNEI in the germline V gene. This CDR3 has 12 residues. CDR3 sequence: CASSEASYGYTF. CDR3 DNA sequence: TGTGCCAGCAGTGAAGCGAGCTATGGCTACACCTTC.

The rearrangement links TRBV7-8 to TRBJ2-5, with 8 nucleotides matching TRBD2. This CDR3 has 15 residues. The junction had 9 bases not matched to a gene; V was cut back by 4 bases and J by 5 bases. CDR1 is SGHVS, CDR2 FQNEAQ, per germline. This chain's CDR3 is CASSSTGTRYETQYF. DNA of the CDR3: TGTGCCAGCAGCTCTACCGGGACTAGATATGAGACCCAGTACTTC.

CDR3 sequence reads: CASSDFYLSYNEQFF. The CDR3 coding sequence is TGTGCCAGCAGTGACTTCTACCTATCCTACAATGAGCAGTTCTTC. The V and J genes are TRBV2 and TRBJ2-1; D uncertain. The CDR3 consists of 15 residues. V was clipped by 3 bases and J by 1 base, with 10 bases between them. CDR1 and CDR2 from the germline V gene are SNHLY and FYNNEI.

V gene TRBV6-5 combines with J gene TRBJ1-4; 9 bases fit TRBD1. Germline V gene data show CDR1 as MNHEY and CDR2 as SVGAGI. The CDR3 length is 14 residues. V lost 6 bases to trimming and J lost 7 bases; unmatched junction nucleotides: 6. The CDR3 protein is CASRTGGNGEKLFF. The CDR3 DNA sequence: TGTGCCAGCAGAACAGGGGGCAATGGTGAAAAACTGTTTTTT.

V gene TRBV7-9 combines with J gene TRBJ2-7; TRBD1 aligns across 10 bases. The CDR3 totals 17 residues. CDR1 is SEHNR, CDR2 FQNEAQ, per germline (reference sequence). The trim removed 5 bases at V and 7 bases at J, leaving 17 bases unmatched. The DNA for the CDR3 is TGTGCCAGCAGCCTTCGGGACTTCGACAGGGGGCTCGATGAGCAGTACTTC. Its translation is CASSLRDFDRGLDEQYF.

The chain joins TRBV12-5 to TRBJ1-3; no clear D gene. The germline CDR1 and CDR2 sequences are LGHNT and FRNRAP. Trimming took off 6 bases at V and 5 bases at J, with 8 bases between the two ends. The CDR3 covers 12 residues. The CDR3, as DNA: TGTGCTAGTGGACGAGAACGAAACACCATATATTTT. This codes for CASGRERNTIYF. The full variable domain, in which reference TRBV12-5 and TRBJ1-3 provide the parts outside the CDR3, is DARVTQTPRHKVTEMGQEVTMRCQPILGHNTVFWYRQTMMQGLELLAYFRNRAPLDDSGMPKDRFSAEMPDATLATLKIQPSEPRDSAVYFCASGRERNTIYFGEGSWLTVV.

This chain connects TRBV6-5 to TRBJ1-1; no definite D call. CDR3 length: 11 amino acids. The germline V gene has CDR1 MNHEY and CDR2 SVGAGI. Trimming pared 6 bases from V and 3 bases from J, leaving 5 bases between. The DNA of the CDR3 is TGTGCCAGCAGATATGACACTGAAGCTTTCTTT. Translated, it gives CASRYDTEAFF.

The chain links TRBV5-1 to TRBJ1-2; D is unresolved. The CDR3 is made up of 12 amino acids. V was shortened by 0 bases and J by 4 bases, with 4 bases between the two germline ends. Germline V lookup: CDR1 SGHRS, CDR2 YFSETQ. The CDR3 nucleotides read TGCGCCAGCAGCTTGGACAGCTATGGCTACACCTTC. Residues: CASSLDSYGYTF.

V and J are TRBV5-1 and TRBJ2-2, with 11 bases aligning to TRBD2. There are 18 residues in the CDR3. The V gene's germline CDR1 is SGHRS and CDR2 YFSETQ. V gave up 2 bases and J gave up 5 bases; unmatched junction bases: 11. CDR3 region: CASSFQFLAGGRTGELFF. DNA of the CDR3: TGCGCCAGCAGCTTCCAGTTTTTAGCGGGAGGGAGAACCGGGGAGCTGTTTTTT.

The CDR3 is CASSRTENTEAFF. The CDR3 coding sequence is TGTGCCAGCAGTCGGACAGAGAACACTGAAGCTTTCTTT. The V call is TRBV6-5, the J call TRBJ1-1; perhaps TRBD1 as D (6 bases). Germline CDR1 MNHEY, CDR2 SVGAGI. There are 13 residues in the CDR3. Trimming left V 5 bases short and J 1 base short, with 8 bases between.

The CDR3 loop is CASSLGAGFSYEQYF. The CDR3, as DNA: TGCGCCAGCAGCTTGGGGGCAGGGTTTTCCTACGAGCAGTACTTC. The chain joins TRBV5-1 to TRBJ2-7; D may be TRBD1 (5 bases). Germline V gene lookup returns CDR1 SGHRS and CDR2 YFSETQ. The V end lost 0 bases, the J end lost 1 base, and 11 bases lay between the germline ends. This CDR3 has 15 residues. Combining the CDR3 with reference TRBV5-1 and TRBJ2-7 gives the whole variable domain KAGVTQTPRYLIKTRGQQVTLSCSPISGHRSVSWYQQTPGQGLQFLFEYFSETQRNKGNFPGRFSGRQFSNSRSEMNVSTLELGDSALYLCASSLGAGFSYEQYFGPGTRLTVT.

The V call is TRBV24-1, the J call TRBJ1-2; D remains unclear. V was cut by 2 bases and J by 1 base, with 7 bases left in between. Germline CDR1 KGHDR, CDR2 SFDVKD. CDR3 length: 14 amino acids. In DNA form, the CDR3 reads TGTGCCACCAGTGATTGGGCCTATAACTATGGCTACACCTTC. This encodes CATSDWAYNYGYTF.

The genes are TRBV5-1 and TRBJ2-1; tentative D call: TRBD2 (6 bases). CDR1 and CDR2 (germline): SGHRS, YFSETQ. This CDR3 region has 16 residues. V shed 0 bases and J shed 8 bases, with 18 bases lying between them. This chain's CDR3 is CASSLEGREVVDEQFF. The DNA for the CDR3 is TGCGCCAGCAGCTTGGAGGGCAGGGAGGTTGTTGATGAGCAGTTCTTC.

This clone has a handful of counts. The CDR3 DNA is TGCGCCAGCAGCTTGCAGGCCGCTGATACGCAGTATTTT. As protein: CASSLQAADTQYF. The V call is TRBV5-1, the J call TRBJ2-3; D is ambiguous. V gave up 1 base and J gave up 6 bases, with 9 bases separating them. The CDR3 runs to 13 residues. The germline V gene has CDR1 SGHRS and CDR2 YFSETQ.